Following are 29 T cell receptor beta chains from one sample sequenced in a study of blood T cell repertoires in COVID-19. Libraries were prepared by immunoSEQ multiplex PCR; TCRdb keeps only in-frame clonotypes and omits some of them. In the table there are tens of thousands of clones, approximately 83% of which are singletons. Source material: peripheral blood. These TCRs come from a woman of 80 years or more with acute or convalescent COVID-19.

This clone was recorded at least ten times. This chain uses TRBV6-2 or TRBV6-3 with TRBJ2-1, with TRBD2 identical over 11 bases. V lost 0 bases, J lost 5 bases, and 9 bases stayed unmatched. The germline V gene has CDR1 MNHEY and CDR2 SVGEGT. CDR3 length: 18 residues. DNA of the CDR3: TGTGCCAGCAGTTACTCCTTGGCTAGCGGGAGGTTGAACAATGAGCAGTTCTTC. It specifies CASSYSLASGRLNNEQFF.

CDR3 DNA sequence: TGTGCCAGTAGTATAGGGACAGGGCTTAACTATGGCTACACCTTC. Protein: CASSIGTGLNYGYTF. The chain links TRBV19 to TRBJ1-2; TRBD1 aligns across 8 bases. The germline gives CDR1 LNHDA, CDR2 SQIVND (reference sequence). The V and J ends lost 1 base and 1 base, in that order; junction bases with no gene match: 2. CDR3 size: 15 residues.

The rearrangement joins TRBV6-5 to TRBJ2-1; D is unresolved. Trimming stripped 5 bases from V and 5 bases from J, with 10 bases between. This CDR3 is built from 13 residues. The germline CDR1 and CDR2 sequences are MNHEY and SVGAGI. The CDR3 DNA reads TGTGCCAGCAGTAACAGTGCCAACAATGAGCAGTTCTTC. Its translation is CASSNSANNEQFF.

The V call is TRBV12-3 or TRBV12-4, the J call TRBJ2-5; D perhaps matches TRBD1 (5 bases). The CDR3 sequence is 13 residues long. V lost 2 bases and J lost 1, with 5 bases in between. Here the CDR3 reads CASSLRGQETQYF. CDR3 nucleotides: TGTGCCAGCAGTTTAAGGGGCCAAGAGACCCAGTACTTC.

The CDR3 DNA follows: TGTGCCAGCAGCGTCAGTGGGGACAGGGGCGAGACCCAGTACTTC. Translation gives CASSVSGDRGETQYF. The chain is built from TRBV9 and TRBJ2-5, with 10 bases fitting TRBD1. Germline V gives CDR1 SGDLS, CDR2 YYNGEE. With 2 bases clipped from V and 5 bases from J, the junction kept 6 bases outside the gene matches. The length of the CDR3 is 15 residues.

The DNA of the CDR3 is TGCGCCAGCACCACCGGGACAGGGGGCACCGGGGAGCTGTTTTTT. This codes for CASTTGTGGTGELFF. V is TRBV5-1 and J is TRBJ2-2, with 11 bases identical to TRBD1. V shed 6 bases, J shed 4 bases, and the junction held 5 bases outside the gene matches. From germline, CDR1 is SGHRS and CDR2 YFSETQ. CDR3 length: 15 residues.

V usage is TRBV28 and J usage is TRBJ2-7; 7 positions agree with TRBD2. The germline gives CDR1 MDHEN, CDR2 SYDVKM. The CDR3 runs to 13 residues. The J segment lost 3 bases and the V segment lost 5 bases, leaving 4 bases of the junction unmatched. The CDR3 DNA is TGTGCCAGCAGTCTGGGGGGGAGCTACGAGCAGTACTTC. It is translated as CASSLGGSYEQYF.

The J gene is TRBJ2-3, the V gene TRBV5-1; maybe TRBD2 (6 bases). Germline CDR1 and CDR2: SGHRS and YFSETQ. The CDR3 loop spans 16 amino acids. Trimming left V 0 bases short and J 0 bases short, with 11 bases between. The CDR3 loop reads CASSLAGTPSTDTQYF. The CDR3 nucleotides read TGCGCCAGCAGCTTGGCCGGGACTCCCAGCACAGATACGCAGTATTTT.

The chain combines TRBV18 with TRBJ1-1, with TRBD1 identical over 7 bases. Germline values: CDR1 KGHSH, CDR2 LQKENI. V shed 5 bases and J 3 bases; nucleotides not matched to a gene: 3. CDR3 size: 13 residues. The CDR3 loop reads CASSTQGDTEAFF. CDR3 DNA: TGTGCCAGCTCAACCCAGGGGGACACTGAAGCTTTCTTT.

The genes are TRBV25-1 and TRBJ2-5, with 9 bases that match TRBD2. The CDR3 runs 16 residues. The germline V gene has CDR1 MGHDK and CDR2 SYGVNS. Unmatched junction bases numbered 9, after V lost 2 bases and J lost 5 bases. The CDR3 DNA sequence: TGTGCCAGCAGTGAAGCAGCGGGAGGCCTTTTTGAGACCCAGTACTTC. It specifies CASSEAAGGLFETQYF.

This chain uses TRBV4-2 with TRBJ2-3, with D unresolved. The V end lost 8 bases, the J end lost 0 bases, and 3 bases lay between the germline ends. Looked up from germline, CDR1 is LGHNA and CDR2 is YNFKEQ. The CDR3 runs to 11 residues. CDR3 bases: TGTGCCAGCCAAAGCACAGATACGCAGTATTTT. Translating it yields CASQSTDTQYF.

This chain joins TRBV7-2 and TRBJ2-7; TRBD2 matches at 11 bases. V gave up 6 bases and J gave up 3 bases; unmatched junction bases: 4. In germline, CDR1 is SGHTA, CDR2 FQGNSA. This CDR3 has 14 residues. CDR3 in DNA: TGTGCCAGCAGTCGACTAGCGGGATACTACGAGCAGTACTTC. Translating it yields CASSRLAGYYEQYF. Full variable domain (remainder filled in from reference TRBV7-2 and TRBJ2-7): GAGVSQSPSNKVTEKGKDVELRCDPISGHTALYWYRQSLGQGLEFLIYFQGNSAPDKSGLPSDRFSAERTGGSVSTLTIQRTQQEDSAVYLCASSRLAGYYEQYFGPGTRLTVT.

The chain couples TRBV18 to TRBJ1-3; 8 bases are shared with TRBD1. This CDR3 spans 14 amino acids. With 3 bases clipped from V and 4 bases from J, the junction kept 2 bases outside the gene matches. Germline V lookup: CDR1 KGHSH, CDR2 LQKENI. CDR3 DNA sequence: TGTGCCAGCTCACCCGGACAGGGAGGAAACACCATATATTTT. It yields the protein CASSPGQGGNTIYF.

The chain couples TRBV9 to TRBJ1-2; 8 bases are a match to TRBD1. The V gene end was trimmed by 2 bases and the J gene end by 4 bases; junction bases not matched to a gene: 4. The CDR3 runs to 14 residues. Germline lookup yields CDR1 SGDLS and CDR2 YYNGEE. The chain's CDR3 is CASSVATGVYGYTF. In nucleotides, the CDR3 is TGTGCCAGCAGCGTGGCGACAGGGGTCTATGGCTACACCTTC.

The chain uses TRBV28 and TRBJ2-1; 16 nucleotides agree with TRBD2. Germline V gives CDR1 MDHEN, CDR2 SYDVKM. The CDR3 contains 17 residues. The junction had 7 bases not matched to a gene; V was cut back by 4 bases and J by 7 bases. The CDR3 reads CASSSGTSGRAWNEQFF. CDR3 bases: TGTGCCAGCAGTTCAGGGACTAGCGGGAGGGCCTGGAATGAGCAGTTCTTC. The whole variable domain, filled in from reference TRBV28 and TRBJ2-1, reads DVKVTQSSRYLVKRTGEKVFLECVQDMDHENMFWYRQDPGLGLRLIYFSYDVKMKEKGDIPEGYSVSREKKERFSLILESASTNQTSMYLCASSSGTSGRAWNEQFFGPGTRLTVL.

The CDR3 sequence is CAIRGARDRFTDTQYF. The CDR3 DNA reads as TGTGCCATCAGGGGGGCCCGGGACAGGTTCACAGATACGCAGTATTTT. The chain couples TRBV10-3 to TRBJ2-3, with TRBD1 matching over 8 bases. This CDR3 region has 16 residues. Trimming took 6 bases from V and 2 from J; bases not matched to a gene: 10. CDR1 ENHRY and CDR2 SYGVKD come from the germline V gene.

The chain is built from TRBV6-6 and TRBJ2-7, with D possibly matching TRBD1 (5 bases). Germline V gene lookup returns CDR1 MNHNY and CDR2 SVGAGI (reference sequence). With 4 bases removed from V and 2 bases from J, the gap between germline ends came to 12 bases. The CDR3 loop spans 14 amino acids. The CDR3 coding sequence is TGTGCCAGCAGTTCCCTGACAGTTACCTACGAGCAGTACTTC. Amino acid sequence: CASSSLTVTYEQYF.

On this clone: One junction end disagrees with the germline gene, perhaps due to a read error. The rearrangement joins TRBV12-3 or TRBV12-4 to TRBJ1-5; D remains ambiguous. The CDR3 extends over 11 amino acids. The CDR3 sequence is CASSHGQAQHF. The CDR3 DNA reads as TGTGCCAGCAGCCACGGTCAGGCCCAGCATTTT.

This chain joins TRBV6-5 and TRBJ1-6; 7 nucleotides line up with TRBD1. In germline, CDR1 is MNHEY, CDR2 SVGAGI. This CDR3 region has 15 residues. Trimming took 4 bases from V and 8 from J; bases not matched to a gene: 8. The CDR3 loop reads CASSSFTGVHSPLHF. The CDR3 DNA reads TGTGCCAGCAGTTCTTTCACAGGGGTCCATTCACCCCTCCACTTT.

This chain connects TRBV30 to TRBJ2-1; D possibly corresponds to TRBD2 (7 bases). Per the germline V gene, CDR1 is GTSNPN and CDR2 is SVGIG (reference sequence). The V end lost 3 bases, the J end lost 1 base, and 13 bases lay between the germline ends. The CDR3 is made up of 15 amino acids. CDR3 protein: CAWSSRGASYNEQFF. The CDR3 bases are TGTGCCTGGAGCTCCCGGGGGGCTTCCTACAATGAGCAGTTCTTC. The whole variable domain, filled in from reference TRBV30 and TRBJ2-1, reads SQTIHQWPATLVQPVGSPLSLECTVEGTSNPNLYWYRQAAGRGLQLLFYSVGIGQISSEVPQNLSASRPQDRQFILSSKKLLLSDSGFYLCAWSSRGASYNEQFFGPGTRLTVL.

J is TRBJ1-6 and V is TRBV19; 7 bases match TRBD1. The germline V gene has CDR1 LNHDA and CDR2 SQIVND (reference sequence). The CDR3 runs to 14 residues. V lost 3 bases and J lost 10; bases outside the gene matches: 6. The CDR3 sequence is CASSITGEDSPLHF. In DNA, the CDR3 is TGTGCCAGTAGTATTACAGGGGAGGACTCACCCCTCCACTTT.

V and J are TRBV7-2 and TRBJ2-7; no reliable D call. There are 13 residues in the CDR3. The germline V gene encodes CDR1 SGHTA and CDR2 FQGNSA. The V end was cut by 2 bases, the J end by 1 base, with 6 bases between. The CDR3 loop reads CASSLRLSYEQYF. CDR3 sequence (DNA): TGTGCCAGCAGCTTAAGACTTTCCTACGAGCAGTACTTC. Supplemented by reference TRBV7-2 and TRBJ2-7, the full variable domain reads GAGVSQSPSNKVTEKGKDVELRCDPISGHTALYWYRQSLGQGLEFLIYFQGNSAPDKSGLPSDRFSAERTGGSVSTLTIQRTQQEDSAVYLCASSLRLSYEQYFGPGTRLTVT.

This clone has only one observation. V is TRBV7-6 and J is TRBJ1-4; 7 bases line up with TRBD1. The J segment lost 6 bases and the V segment lost 5 bases, leaving 9 bases of the junction unmatched. The CDR3 length is 15 residues. Germline loops: CDR1 SGHVS, CDR2 FNYEAQ. CDR3 sequence reads: CASSIGTDADEKLFF. CDR3 sequence (DNA): TGTGCCAGCAGCATTGGGACAGACGCCGATGAAAAACTGTTTTTT. The whole variable domain, remainder taken from reference TRBV7-6 and TRBJ1-4, is GAGVSQSPRYKVTKRGQDVALRCDPISGHVSLYWYRQALGQGPEFLTYFNYEAQQDKSGLPNDRFSAERPEGSISTLTIQRTEQRDSAMYRCASSIGTDADEKLFFGSGTQLSVL.

The chain carries TRBV6-2 or TRBV6-3 and TRBJ2-6, with TRBD1 matching 7 bases. The CDR3 is 19 residues long. V trimming: 2 bases; J trimming: 0 bases; junction bases outside the gene matches: 10. Per the germline V gene, CDR1 is MNHEY and CDR2 is SVGEGT. The DNA for the CDR3 is TGTGCCAGCAGTTACCTTCCGGGACAGATTCCCTCTGGGGCCAACGTCCTGACTTTC. Encoded protein: CASSYLPGQIPSGANVLTF.

This clone has only a few counts. The rearrangement joins TRBV11-1 to TRBJ1-1, with 9 bases lining up with TRBD1. Germline assignment: CDR1 SGHAT and CDR2 FQDESV (reference sequence). This CDR3 is built from 14 residues. J lost 2 bases, V lost 5 bases, and 3 bases had no gene match. Here the CDR3 reads CASSLGQGNTEAFF. The DNA for the CDR3 is TGTGCCAGCAGCCTGGGACAGGGAAACACTGAAGCTTTCTTT.

V is TRBV3-1 (or the pseudogene TRBV3-2) and J is TRBJ2-2, with 9 bases identical to TRBD2. The CDR3 has 16 residues. The V segment lost 1 base and the J segment 1 base; nucleotides outside the gene matches: 1. CDR1 and CDR2 (germline): LGHDT, YNNKEL (reference sequence). For the CDR3, the DNA is TGTGCCAGCAGCCAAGGTAGCGGGGGGAACACCGGGGAGCTGTTTTTT. Translation: CASSQGSGGNTGELFF.

V is TRBV10-1 and J is TRBJ2-2; possible D gene TRBD1, 6 bases. The CDR3 covers 14 residues. Trimming removed 11 bases at V and 6 bases at J, with 19 bases between. Per the germline V gene, CDR1 is WNHNN and CDR2 is SYGVQD (reference sequence). This CDR3 reads CAGQGQGFPGELFF. DNA of the CDR3: TGCGCCGGACAAGGGCAGGGGTTCCCCGGGGAGCTGTTTTTT.

This chain uses TRBV4-3 with TRBJ1-4; D remains ambiguous. With 0 bases removed from V and 8 bases from J, the gap between germline ends came to 10 bases. The CDR3 has 14 residues. CDR1 LGHNA and CDR2 YSLEER come from the germline V gene. The CDR3 protein is CASSQDQEEEKLFF. The CDR3 DNA reads as TGCGCCAGCAGCCAAGATCAGGAGGAGGAAAAACTGTTTTTT.

The genes are TRBV14 and TRBJ2-5; D might be TRBD2 (5 bases). Germline assignment: CDR1 SGHDN and CDR2 FVKESK. CDR3 length: 16 amino acids. Trimming pared 5 bases from V and 4 bases from J, leaving 20 bases between. Here the CDR3 DNA reads TGTGCCAGCAGCTCTAGACTCCCGGGGAGAGGAGAGACCCAGTACTTC. It specifies CASSSRLPGRGETQYF.